This T cell receptor beta chain was obtained from a study of Tregs in tolerant kidney transplant recipients. Study-wide context: Mixed chimerism was transient after nonmyeloablative marrow transplants from related graft donors.

Clones were read by immunoSEQ multiplex PCR, and TCRdb kept only the in-frame ones, dropping some. The sample consists of 50,000 to 85,000 clones, 80% to 95% of them appearing once. Specimen: CD8+ T cells from blood, collected before the transplant. The TCR sequence derives from a human donor who received a combined kidney and bone marrow transplant.

The CDR3 nucleotides read TGTGCCAGCAGTTATTCGGGACAGAACTATGGCTACACCTTC. This gives the protein CASSYSGQNYGYTF. This sequence joins TRBV6-5 and TRBJ1-2; 7 nucleotides align to TRBD1. The CDR3 extends over 14 amino acids. Per germline, CDR1 MNHEY and CDR2 SVGAGI. J gave up 2 bases and V 3 bases, and 3 bases lay outside the gene matches.